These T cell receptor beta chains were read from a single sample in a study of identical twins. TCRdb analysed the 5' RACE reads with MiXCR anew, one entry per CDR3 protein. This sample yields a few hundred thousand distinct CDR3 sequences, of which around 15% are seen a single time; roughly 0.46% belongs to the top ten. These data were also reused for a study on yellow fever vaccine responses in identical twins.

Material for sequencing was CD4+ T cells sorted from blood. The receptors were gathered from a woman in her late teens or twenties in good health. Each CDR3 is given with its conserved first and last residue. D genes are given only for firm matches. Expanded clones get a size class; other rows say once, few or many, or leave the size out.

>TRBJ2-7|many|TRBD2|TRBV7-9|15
CASSLRTSGVYEQYF
TGTGCCAGCAGCTTGAGGACTAGCGGGGTCTACGAGCAGTACTTC
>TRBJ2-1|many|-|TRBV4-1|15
CASSQGRGSYNEQFF
TGTGCCAGCAGCCAGGGGAGGGGCTCCTACAATGAGCAGTTCTTC
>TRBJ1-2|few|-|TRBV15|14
CATSRGGAGYGYTF
TGTGCCACCAGCAGAGGTGGGGCTGGCTATGGCTACACCTTC
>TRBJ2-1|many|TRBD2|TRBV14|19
CASSQVLWSLAGVGNEQFF
TGTGCCAGCAGCCAAGTTCTCTGGTCCCTAGCGGGAGTTGGCAATGAGCAGTTCTTC
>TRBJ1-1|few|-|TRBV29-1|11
CSVIRGTEAFF
TGCAGCGTGATAAGAGGAACTGAAGCTTTCTTT
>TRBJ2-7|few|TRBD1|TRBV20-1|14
CSAYAGGLGYEQYF
TGCAGTGCTTACGCAGGGGGCCTAGGCTACGAGCAGTACTTC
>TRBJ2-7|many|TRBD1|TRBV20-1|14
CSAIDRASSYEQYF
TGCAGTGCCATAGACAGGGCAAGCTCCTACGAGCAGTACTTC
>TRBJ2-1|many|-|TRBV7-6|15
CASSLVGVSYNEQFF
TGTGCCAGCAGCTTAGTGGGTGTATCCTACAATGAGCAGTTCTTC
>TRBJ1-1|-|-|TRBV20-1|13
CSATVYRNSEAFF
TGCAGTGCTACGGTCTACAGGAATTCTGAAGCTTTCTTT
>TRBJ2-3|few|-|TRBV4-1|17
CASSHNMVQGWQDTQYF
TGCGCCAGCAGCCACAATATGGTTCAAGGGTGGCAAGATACGCAGTATTTT
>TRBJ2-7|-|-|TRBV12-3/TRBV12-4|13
CASRGDPGWEQYF
TGTGCCAGCAGGGGGGACCCCGGATGGGAGCAGTACTTC
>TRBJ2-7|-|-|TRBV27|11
CASSYRGEQYF
TGTGCCAGCAGTTATCGGGGGGAGCAGTACTTC
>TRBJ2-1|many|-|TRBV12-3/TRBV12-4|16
CASSLVGTLKAGEQFF
TGTGCCAGCAGTTTAGTCGGGACACTGAAGGCCGGAGAGCAGTTCTTC
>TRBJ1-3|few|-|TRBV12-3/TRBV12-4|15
CASSLSRNSGNTIYF
TGTGCCAGCAGTTTAAGTAGGAACTCTGGAAACACCATATATTTT
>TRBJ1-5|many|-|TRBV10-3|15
CAISGNRESNQPQHF
TGTGCCATCAGTGGGAACAGGGAAAGCAATCAGCCCCAGCATTTT
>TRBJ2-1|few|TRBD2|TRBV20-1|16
CSARSWTSAQGNEQFF
TGCAGTGCTAGGTCGTGGACTAGCGCCCAGGGCAATGAGCAGTTCTTC